Listed below are T cell receptor beta chains from one sample, sequenced in a study of blood T cell repertoires in COVID-19. Clones were read by immunoSEQ multiplex PCR, and TCRdb kept only the in-frame ones, dropping some. The sample consists of 250,000 to 350,000 clones, approximately 90% of them appearing once. Sequencing input: peripheral blood. Receptors originate from a woman aged 25 to 39 with COVID-19, enrolled during active disease. Both conserved end residues are part of each CDR3. A D gene is named only where the DNA matches it firmly. A clone size is listed for some rows: how often the clone was seen (once, few, many), or a class if it is expanded.

D | J | size | V | DNA | CDR3
TRBD1 | TRBJ1-2 | NA | TRBV6-5 | TGTGCCAGCAGGCCCGACAGGGTCTATGGCTACACCTTC | CASRPDRVYGYTF
NA | TRBJ2-1 | NA | TRBV6-5 | TGTGCCAGCAGAAAGACAGTGGGCAATGAGCAGTTCTTC | CASRKTVGNEQFF
NA | TRBJ1-5 | NA | TRBV28 | TGTGCAGGGGGGAGGGAGGTTCAGCCCCAGCATTTT | CAGGREVQPQHF
NA | TRBJ1-2 | NA | TRBV2 | TGTGCCAGCAGTGGATACACAGGGACTAACTATGGCTACACCTTC | CASSGYTGTNYGYTF
NA | TRBJ1-5 | NA | TRBV27 | TGTGCCAGCAGTTTAGGCGGGAGCGATCAGCCCCAGCATTTT | CASSLGGSDQPQHF
NA | TRBJ2-5 | NA | TRBV3-1/TRBV3-2 | TGTGCCAGCTCGGGGGCTAGCGGACAAGAGACCCAGTACTTC | CASSGASGQETQYF
TRBD2 | TRBJ2-7 | NA | TRBV7-8 | TGTGCCAGCAGCTTAGTAACGGGAGGCCAAACCTCGACCGAGCAGTACTTC | CASSLVTGGQTSTEQYF
NA | TRBJ2-1 | NA | TRBV5-1 | TGCGCCAGCAGCTTGGGGACAGAATTTTGGCAGTTCTTC | CASSLGTEFWQFF
NA | TRBJ2-7 | NA | TRBV19 | TGTGCCAGTAGTGCCCAGAGGGGGACCTACGAGCAGTACTTC | CASSAQRGTYEQYF
TRBD1 | TRBJ2-5 | NA | TRBV7-7 | TGTGCCAGCAGCCGGGACAGGGAAGAGACCCAGTACTTC | CASSRDREETQYF
TRBD1 | TRBJ2-5 | NA | TRBV10-3 | TGTGCCATCAGTGAACAGGGGGAGACCCAGTACTTC | CAISEQGETQYF
TRBD1 | TRBJ2-7 | NA | TRBV4-1 | TGCGCCAGCAGCCAAGCTACCGGGACAGGGCCCCGCTACGAGCAGTACTTC | CASSQATGTGPRYEQYF
TRBD1 | TRBJ1-5 | once | TRBV19 | TGTGCCAGTAGTAAACAGGGGTCCCTAGGGCAGCCCCAGCATTTT | CASSKQGSLGQPQHF
NA | TRBJ1-2 | few | TRBV30 | TGTGCCTGGGGCAGGCCCAACTATGGCTACACCTTC | CAWGRPNYGYTF
NA | TRBJ1-5 | few | TRBV3-1/TRBV3-2 | TGTGCCAGCAGCCAAGTAGAGGGGGATCAGCCCCAGCATTTT | CASSQVEGDQPQHF
NA | TRBJ1-2 | NA | TRBV10-3 | TGTGCCATCAGATCGCTTATGGGGGGGGACTATGGCTACACCTTC | CAIRSLMGGDYGYTF
TRBD2 | TRBJ2-1 | NA | TRBV5-5 | TGTGCCAGCAGCTTGGGGCTAGCGGGAAACAATGAGCAGTTCTTC | CASSLGLAGNNEQFF
TRBD1 | TRBJ2-1 | NA | TRBV5-4 | TGTGCCAGCAGCTTGGAGGCAGGGGGCAATGAGCAGTTCTTC | CASSLEAGGNEQFF
NA | TRBJ1-1 | NA | TRBV7-2 | TGTGCCAGCAGCTCTCAGGGTCTAGAAGCTTTCTTT | CASSSQGLEAFF
TRBD1 | TRBJ2-5 | once | TRBV11-2 | TGTGCCAGCAGTTATAGACAGGGGCGGTTAGAGACCCAGTACTTC | CASSYRQGRLETQYF
TRBD2 | TRBJ2-5 | NA | TRBV2 | TGTGCCAGCAGTACTAGATCGGGAGGCCAAGAGACCCAGTACTTC | CASSTRSGGQETQYF
TRBD2 | TRBJ2-7 | NA | TRBV29-1 | TGCAGCGTTGCTAGCGGACACTACGAGCAGTACTTC | CSVASGHYEQYF
TRBD1 | TRBJ1-2 | NA | TRBV9 | TGTGCCAGCAGCGTAGATTCTCGGACAGGGCTCTATGGCTACACCTTC | CASSVDSRTGLYGYTF
NA | TRBJ2-7 | NA | TRBV6-5 | TGTGCCAGCAGACGGGACCGGGACACGACCTACGAGCAGTACTTC | CASRRDRDTTYEQYF
NA | TRBJ2-1 | NA | TRBV11-3 | TGTGCCAGCAGCTTAGGGCCGACATACAATGAGCAGTTCTTC | CASSLGPTYNEQFF
NA | TRBJ1-5 | NA | TRBV2 | TGTGCCAGCAGGCCTGGGGCAGGGGGCAATCAGCCCCAGCATTTT | CASRPGAGGNQPQHF
TRBD1 | TRBJ2-1 | NA | TRBV6-5 | TGTGCCAGCAGTTCCTGGACAGGGGACACCGACAATGAGCAGTTCTTC | CASSSWTGDTDNEQFF
TRBD1 | TRBJ1-6 | NA | TRBV3-1/TRBV3-2 | TGTGCCAGCAGCCGGGGACAGGTTCGTTCACCCCTCCACTTT | CASSRGQVRSPLHF
NA | TRBJ1-1 | NA | TRBV7-9 | TGTGCCAGCACCTTCCTGGGGGCTGCCACTGAAGCTTTCTTT | CASTFLGAATEAFF
NA | TRBJ1-1 | NA | TRBV3-1/TRBV3-2 | TGTGCCAGCAGCCAAGTGACAGGAAGGGGGAACACTGAAGCTTTCTTT | CASSQVTGRGNTEAFF
NA | TRBJ2-7 | NA | TRBV7-9 | TGTGCCAGCAGCCGAATTACAGGGTCCTACGAGCAGTACTTC | CASSRITGSYEQYF
NA | TRBJ1-1 | NA | TRBV9 | TGTGCCAGCAGCGTAGGGACAGCTATGAACACTGAAGCTTTCTTT | CASSVGTAMNTEAFF
TRBD2 | TRBJ2-2 | NA | TRBV2 | TGTGCCAGCAGCTGGGGACTAGCGACGACCGGGGAGCTGTTTTTT | CASSWGLATTGELFF
NA | TRBJ1-1 | NA | TRBV18 | TGTGCCAGCTCACCTTTCACAAGGACTGTGAACACTGAAGCTTTCTTT | CASSPFTRTVNTEAFF
TRBD1 | TRBJ2-4 | NA | TRBV6-6 | TGTGCCAGCAGTTACGGGCAGGGGGACGGCAAAAACATTCAGTACTTC | CASSYGQGDGKNIQYF